This TCR beta chain stems from a study of blood T cell repertoires in COVID-19. V lost 4 bases and J 0 bases, leaving 4 bases between the germline ends. The CDR3 extends over 14 amino acids. Germline CDR1 and CDR2: MNHEY and SVGAGI. The table came from immunoSEQ multiplex PCR; TCRdb's copy has only in-frame clones and leaves some out. The table shows about 200,000 clones, with 65% to 85% occurring only once. The gene calls are TRBV6-5 and TRBJ2-6; no reliable D call. This sequence was found in a woman of 80 years or more with acute or convalescent COVID-19. Sequencing used peripheral blood. As DNA, the CDR3 is TGTGCCAGCAGTTCCCTCTCTGGGGCCAACGTCCTGACTTTC. Protein: CASSSLSGANVLTF.